The 15 T cell receptor beta chains in this list originate from one sample, sequenced in a study of blood T cell repertoires in COVID-19. Clones were sequenced by immunoSEQ multiplex PCR, and TCRdb holds only the in-frame ones, with some missing. Counted here are some 200,000 clones, 80% to 85% occurring once; the ten biggest clones make up roughly 3%. The sample consisted of peripheral blood. These receptors were obtained from a woman aged 25 to 39 who had recovered from COVID-19.

The chain uses TRBV30 and TRBJ2-6; weak D call: TRBD1 (6 bases). This CDR3 has 14 residues. V lost 6 bases to trimming and J lost 2 bases, with 11 bases between them. Germline loops: CDR1 GTSNPN, CDR2 SVGIG (reference sequence). CDR3 amino acids: CACGQGTGANVLTF. The CDR3 DNA follows: TGTGCCTGCGGTCAGGGGACTGGGGCCAACGTCCTGACTTTC.

V gene TRBV30 combines with J gene TRBJ2-3, with 8 nucleotides matching TRBD2. The CDR3 covers 13 residues. Germline CDR1 GTSNPN, CDR2 SVGIG (reference sequence). Trimming took 5 bases from V and 5 from J; bases not matched to a gene: 6. CDR3 nucleotides: TGTGCCTGGGCGGGGGGAGTAGGAGATACGCAGTATTTT. This translates into CAWAGGVGDTQYF.

This chain's CDR3 is CASSREIDQPQHF. CDR3 nucleotide sequence: TGTGCCAGCAGTAGGGAGATCGATCAGCCCCAGCATTTT. This chain joins TRBV6-5 and TRBJ1-5; no firm D call. Trimming removed 5 bases from V and 5 bases from J, with 10 bases in between. The CDR3 has 13 amino acids. Germline V gene sequence: CDR1 MNHEY, CDR2 SVGAGI.

This rearrangement joins TRBV20-1 to TRBJ1-1; weak D call: TRBD1 (5 bases). Germline CDR1 is DFQATT and CDR2 is SNEGSKA (reference sequence). The ends were cut back, 4 bases at V and 7 bases at J, with 7 bases in the middle. The CDR3 totals 10 residues. CDR3 residues: CSATGFEAFF. DNA of the CDR3: TGCAGTGCTACAGGGTTTGAAGCTTTCTTT.

This chain links TRBV27 with TRBJ2-1; no reliable D call. The germline gives CDR1 MNHEY, CDR2 SMNVEV (reference sequence). Deletions cut 3 bases from V and 4 bases from J, with 7 bases between. The CDR3 covers 13 residues. In nucleotides, the CDR3 is TGTGCCAGCAGTTTGTCGGTGTACAATGAGCAGTTCTTC. Translating it yields CASSLSVYNEQFF.

The chain recombines TRBV7-9 with TRBJ1-4; D remains unclear. The CDR3 spans 16 residues. V was pared by 3 bases and J by 5 bases, with 16 bases between. Germline CDR1 reads SEHNR; CDR2 reads FQNEAQ (reference sequence). CDR3 bases: TGTGCCAGCAGCTTCAAACAGTCCCGCCTAAATGAAAAACTGTTTTTT. As protein: CASSFKQSRLNEKLFF. The full variable domain, rest sourced from reference TRBV7-9 and TRBJ1-4, is DTGVSQNPRHKITKRGQNVTFRCDPISEHNRLYWYRQTLGQGPEFLTYFQNEAQLEKSRLLSDRFSAERPKGSFSTLEIQRTEQGDSAMYLCASSFKQSRLNEKLFFGSGTQLSVL.

The chain links TRBV6-1 to TRBJ1-3, with D perhaps matching TRBD1 (5 bases). CDR1 is MNHNS, CDR2 SASEGT, per germline. This CDR3 is built from 16 residues. The V gene lost 4 bases and the J gene lost 0 bases, with 13 bases spanning the gap. The chain's CDR3 is CASSVGVQASGNTIYF. The CDR3 region has the DNA TGTGCCAGCAGTGTAGGAGTACAGGCCTCTGGAAACACCATATATTTT.

The J gene is TRBJ1-2, the V gene TRBV1; the table names TRBD1, a call not compared with the DNA. TRBV1 is a pseudogene segment. The CDR3 has 13 residues. CDR3 in DNA: TGCACCAGCAGCCAAGGGGGCAGCTATGGCTACACCTTC. Translated: CTSSQGGSYGYTF.

This clone has more than one count but fewer than ten. The chain is built from TRBV3-1 (or the pseudogene TRBV3-2) and TRBJ2-7, with 11 bases identical to TRBD2. Germline loops: CDR1 LGHDT, CDR2 YNNKEL (reference sequence). The CDR3 spans 16 residues. V was clipped by 2 bases and J by 3 bases; unmatched bases: 6. The CDR3 region is CASSQPLAGAFYEQYF. The CDR3 coding sequence is TGTGCCAGCAGCCAACCACTAGCGGGAGCGTTCTACGAGCAGTACTTC.

CDR3 protein: CASSPGEGVVGYGYTF. The CDR3 coding sequence is TGTGCCAGCAGCCCGGGGGAGGGGGTAGTCGGCTATGGCTACACCTTC. This chain links TRBV7-3 with TRBJ1-2; D may be TRBD1 (6 bases). V gave up 5 bases and J gave up 4 bases, with 20 bases separating them. The CDR3 consists of 16 residues. Germline values: CDR1 SGHTA, CDR2 FQGTGA.

CDR3 loop: CASSLETGAIGTDTQYF. CDR3 nucleotides: TGTGCCAGCAGCCTAGAAACAGGGGCCATAGGGACAGATACGCAGTATTTT. The chain links TRBV3-1 (or the pseudogene TRBV3-2) to TRBJ2-3, with TRBD1 matching 7 bases. Germline loops: CDR1 LGHDT, CDR2 YNNKEL (reference sequence). The trim removed 4 bases at V and 3 bases at J, leaving 13 bases unmatched. This CDR3 has 17 residues.

The chain links TRBV5-5 to TRBJ2-2, with D possibly matching TRBD2 (5 bases). This CDR3 contains 16 residues. Trimming stripped 2 bases from V and 2 bases from J, with 13 bases between. Looked up from germline, CDR1 is SGHKS and CDR2 is YYEKEE (reference sequence). Written as DNA, the CDR3 is TGTGCCAGCAGCTTCTCTGGGGAGATCAACACCGGGGAGCTGTTTTTT. Amino acids: CASSFSGEINTGELFF.

The genes are TRBV6-5 and TRBJ1-1; D ambiguous. Germline values: CDR1 MNHEY, CDR2 SVGAGI. V lost 8 bases and J 2 bases, leaving 18 bases between the germline ends. CDR3 length equals 15 residues. The CDR3 nucleotides read TGTGCCAGCCAAACTGAACGCACGATCAACACTGAAGCTTTCTTT. Translating gives CASQTERTINTEAFF.

This chain joins TRBV13 and TRBJ1-1; 8 bases match TRBD1. This CDR3 is built from 14 residues. The germline CDR1 and CDR2 sequences are PRHDT and FYEKMQ (reference sequence). The V and J ends lost 5 bases and 5 bases, in that order; junction bases with no gene match: 7. CDR3 sequence: CASSGGRGLTEAFF. CDR3 nucleotides: TGTGCCAGCAGCGGAGGCAGGGGGCTGACTGAAGCTTTCTTT.

This chain uses TRBV3-1 (or the pseudogene TRBV3-2) with TRBJ2-7; maybe TRBD1 (5 bases). V was shortened by 0 bases and J by 6 bases, with 12 bases between the two germline ends. CDR1 is LGHDT, CDR2 YNNKEL, per germline (reference sequence). The CDR3 spans 14 residues. The CDR3 protein is CASSQDPGPREQYF. The CDR3 region has the DNA TGTGCCAGCAGCCAAGATCCAGGGCCCCGCGAGCAGTACTTC.